The following is a T cell receptor beta chain sequence with its context. The sample comes from a study of blood T cell repertoires in COVID-19. Turning to the study itself: Samples representing acute and convalescent COVID-19 were sourced from the United States, Italy and Spain. T cells, B-cell-depleted T cells, or PBMCs provided the cDNA or gDNA that served as material.

Authors' processing steps: Quantification of nucleated cells was approximated via reference gene primer amplification. TCRdb's copy holds only in-frame clones and misses some; the assay was immunoSEQ multiplex PCR. The V and J calls and clone size are taken from that table; D and trimming were inferred from the DNA. The sample contains about 140,000 clones, roughly 88% of which appear only once. The material sequenced was peripheral blood. This sequence was found in a woman aged 55-70 years with acute or convalescent COVID-19.

The chain's CDR3 is CASSTLGQGSEKLFF. CDR3 bases: TGTGCCAGCAGTACCCTTGGACAGGGTAGTGAAAAACTGTTTTTT. The chain is built from TRBV28 and TRBJ1-4; 8 bases agree with TRBD1. The junction had 9 bases not matched to a gene; V was cut back by 5 bases and J by 7 bases. The CDR3 length is 15 residues. Looked up from germline, CDR1 is MDHEN and CDR2 is SYDVKM. The entire variable domain, with the rest obtained from reference TRBV28 and TRBJ1-4, is as follows: DVKVTQSSRYLVKRTGEKVFLECVQDMDHENMFWYRQDPGLGLRLIYFSYDVKMKEKGDIPEGYSVSREKKERFSLILESASTNQTSMYLCASSTLGQGSEKLFFGSGTQLSVL.